This T cell receptor beta chain is from a study of beta chain features in type 1 diabetes. Remarks on this clone: Its antigen remains unknown.

Whole-study results and caveats: Shorter templates may be favored by PCR, equally so in patients and controls. VDJ junctions in type 1 diabetes patients carried more deletions and fewer insertions. Moderately but significantly shorter TCRB CDR3s were found in Type 1 diabetes patients in all four CD4+ subsets. Using cDNA template may skew counts toward highly expressing activated cells.

The V and J ends lost 5 bases and 1 base, in that order; junction bases with no gene match: 2. The CDR3 is 14 amino acids. The germline gives CDR1 SNHLY, CDR2 FYNNEI. What was sequenced were expressed TCRB transcripts, since all of the isolated RNA had been reverse transcribed. TCRdb's table, derived via immunoSEQ multiplex PCR, lists solely in-frame clones and lacks some. The sample lists under 200,000 clones, approximately 10% occurring once. Sequencing was carried out using central memory CD4+ T cells from blood. The chain combines TRBV2 with TRBJ1-2; 9 nucleotides align to TRBD1. This TCR came from a man aged 25 to 45 with type 1 diabetes. CDR3 coding DNA: TGTGCCAGCAGTCGGACAGGGGATAACTATGGCTACACCTTC. Protein sequence: CASSRTGDNYGYTF. The variable domain in full, completed from reference TRBV2 and TRBJ1-2, reads EPEVTQTPSHQVTQMGQEVILRCVPISNHLYFYWYRQILGQKVEFLVSFYNNEISEKSEIFDDQFSVERPDGSNFTLKIRSTKLEDSAMYFCASSRTGDNYGYTFGSGTRLTVV.